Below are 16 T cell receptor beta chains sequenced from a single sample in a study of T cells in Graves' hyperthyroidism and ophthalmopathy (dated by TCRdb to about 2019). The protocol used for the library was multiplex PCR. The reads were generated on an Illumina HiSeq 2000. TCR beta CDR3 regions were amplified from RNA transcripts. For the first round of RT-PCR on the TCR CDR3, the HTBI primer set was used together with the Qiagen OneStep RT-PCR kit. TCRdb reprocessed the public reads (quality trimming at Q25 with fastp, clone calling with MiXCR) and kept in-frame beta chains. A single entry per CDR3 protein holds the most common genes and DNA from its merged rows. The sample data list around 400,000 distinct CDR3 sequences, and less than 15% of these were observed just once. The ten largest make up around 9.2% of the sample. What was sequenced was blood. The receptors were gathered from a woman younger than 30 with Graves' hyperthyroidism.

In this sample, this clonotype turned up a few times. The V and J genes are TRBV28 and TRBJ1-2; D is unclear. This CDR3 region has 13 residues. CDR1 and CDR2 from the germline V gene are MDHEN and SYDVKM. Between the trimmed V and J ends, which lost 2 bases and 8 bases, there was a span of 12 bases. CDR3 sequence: CASSLPSGVGYTF. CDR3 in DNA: TGTGCCAGCAGTTTACCCTCCGGGGTCGGCTACACCTTC.

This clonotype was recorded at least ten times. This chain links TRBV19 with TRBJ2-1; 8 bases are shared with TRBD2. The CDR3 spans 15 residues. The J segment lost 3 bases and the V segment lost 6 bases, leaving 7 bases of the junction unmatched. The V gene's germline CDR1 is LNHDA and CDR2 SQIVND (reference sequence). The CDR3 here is CASRAGDLSYNEQFF. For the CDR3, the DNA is TGTGCCAGTAGAGCGGGAGACCTTAGCTACAATGAGCAGTTCTTC.

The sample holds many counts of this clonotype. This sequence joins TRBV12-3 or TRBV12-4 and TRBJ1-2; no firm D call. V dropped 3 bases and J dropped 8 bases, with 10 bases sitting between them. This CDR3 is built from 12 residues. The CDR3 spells CASSLSGGGYTF. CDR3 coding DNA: TGTGCCAGCAGTTTGTCAGGCGGCGGCTACACCTTC.

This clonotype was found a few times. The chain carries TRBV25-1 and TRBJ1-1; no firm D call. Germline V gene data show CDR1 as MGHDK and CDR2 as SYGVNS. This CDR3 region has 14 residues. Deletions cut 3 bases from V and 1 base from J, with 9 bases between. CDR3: CASSDGYWNTEAFF. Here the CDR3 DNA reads TGTGCCAGCAGTGATGGCTATTGGAACACTGAAGCTTTCTTT.

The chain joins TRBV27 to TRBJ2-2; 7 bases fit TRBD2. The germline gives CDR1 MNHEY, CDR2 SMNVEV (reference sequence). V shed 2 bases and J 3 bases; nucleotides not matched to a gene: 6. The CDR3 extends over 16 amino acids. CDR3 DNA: TGTGCCAGCAGTTTACTAGCGGTGGGGGACACCGGGGAGCTGTTTTTT. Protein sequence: CASSLLAVGDTGELFF.

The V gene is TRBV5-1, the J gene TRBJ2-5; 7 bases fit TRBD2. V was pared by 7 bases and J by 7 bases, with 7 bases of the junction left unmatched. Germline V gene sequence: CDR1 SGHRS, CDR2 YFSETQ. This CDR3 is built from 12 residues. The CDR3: CASVEGRGTQYF. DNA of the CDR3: TGCGCCAGCGTGGAAGGGAGGGGGACCCAGTACTTC.

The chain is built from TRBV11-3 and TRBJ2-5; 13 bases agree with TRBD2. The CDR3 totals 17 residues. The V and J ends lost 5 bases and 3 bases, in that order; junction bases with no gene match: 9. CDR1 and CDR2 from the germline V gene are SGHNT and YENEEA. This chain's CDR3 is CASSQDRLAGGEETQYF. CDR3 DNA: TGTGCCAGCAGCCAAGATCGACTAGCGGGAGGTGAAGAGACCCAGTACTTC.

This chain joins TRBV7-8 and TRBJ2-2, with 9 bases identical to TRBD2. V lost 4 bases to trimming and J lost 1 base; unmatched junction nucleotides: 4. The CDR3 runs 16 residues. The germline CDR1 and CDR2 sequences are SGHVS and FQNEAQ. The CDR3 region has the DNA TGTGCCAGCAGCTCGAGACTAGCGGTGAACACCGGGGAGCTGTTTTTT. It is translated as CASSSRLAVNTGELFF.

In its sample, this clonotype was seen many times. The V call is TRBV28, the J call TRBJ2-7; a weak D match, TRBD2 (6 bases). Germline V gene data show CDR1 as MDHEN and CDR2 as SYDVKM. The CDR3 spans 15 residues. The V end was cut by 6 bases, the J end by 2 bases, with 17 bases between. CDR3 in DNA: TGTGCCAGCAGCCCCCGGAGGGTGAATCCCTACGAGCAGTACTTC. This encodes CASSPRRVNPYEQYF.

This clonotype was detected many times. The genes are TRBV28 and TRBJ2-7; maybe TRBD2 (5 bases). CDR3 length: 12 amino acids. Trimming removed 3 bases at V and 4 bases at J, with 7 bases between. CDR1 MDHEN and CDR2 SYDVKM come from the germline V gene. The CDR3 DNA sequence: TGTGCCAGCAGTTTGGAGGCATACGAGCAGTACTTC. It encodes CASSLEAYEQYF.

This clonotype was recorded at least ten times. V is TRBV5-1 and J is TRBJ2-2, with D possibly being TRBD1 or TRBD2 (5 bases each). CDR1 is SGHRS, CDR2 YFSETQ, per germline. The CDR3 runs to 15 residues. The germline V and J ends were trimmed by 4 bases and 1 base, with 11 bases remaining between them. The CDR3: CASSRGTVNTGELFF. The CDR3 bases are TGCGCCAGCAGCCGTGGGACGGTGAACACCGGGGAGCTGTTTTTT.

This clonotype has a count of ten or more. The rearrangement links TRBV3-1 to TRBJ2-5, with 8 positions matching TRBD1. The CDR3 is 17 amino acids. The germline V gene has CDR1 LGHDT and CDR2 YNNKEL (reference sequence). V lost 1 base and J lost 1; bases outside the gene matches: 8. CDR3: CASSQGQGFGAQETQYF. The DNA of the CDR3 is TGTGCCAGCAGCCAAGGACAGGGGTTTGGGGCCCAAGAGACCCAGTACTTC.

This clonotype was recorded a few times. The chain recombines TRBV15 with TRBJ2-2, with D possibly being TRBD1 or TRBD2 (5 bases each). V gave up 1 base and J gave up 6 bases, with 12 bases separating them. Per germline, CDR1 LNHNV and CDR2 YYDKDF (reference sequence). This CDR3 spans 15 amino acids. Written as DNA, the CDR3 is TGTGCCACCAGCAGAGCTAGGGGAGAATCCGGGGAGCTGTTTTTT. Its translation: CATSRARGESGELFF.

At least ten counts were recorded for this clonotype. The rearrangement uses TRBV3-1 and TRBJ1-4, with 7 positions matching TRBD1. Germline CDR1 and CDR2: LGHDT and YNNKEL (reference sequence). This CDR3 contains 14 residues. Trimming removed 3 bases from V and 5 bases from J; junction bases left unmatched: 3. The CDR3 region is CASSHGTANEKLFF. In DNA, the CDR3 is TGTGCCAGCAGCCACGGGACAGCAAATGAAAAACTGTTTTTT.

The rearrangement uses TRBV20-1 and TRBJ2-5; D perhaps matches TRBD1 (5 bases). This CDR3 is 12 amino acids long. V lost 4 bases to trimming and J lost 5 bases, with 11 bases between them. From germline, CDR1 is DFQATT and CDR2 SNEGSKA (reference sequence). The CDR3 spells CSAKQAPETQYF. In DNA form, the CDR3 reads TGCAGTGCTAAACAGGCCCCTGAGACCCAGTACTTC.

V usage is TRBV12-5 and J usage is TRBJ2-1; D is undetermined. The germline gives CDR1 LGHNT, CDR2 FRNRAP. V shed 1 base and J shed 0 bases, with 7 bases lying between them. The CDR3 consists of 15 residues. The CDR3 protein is CASGLGALSYNEQFF. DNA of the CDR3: TGTGCTAGTGGTTTGGGAGCCCTCTCCTACAATGAGCAGTTCTTC.